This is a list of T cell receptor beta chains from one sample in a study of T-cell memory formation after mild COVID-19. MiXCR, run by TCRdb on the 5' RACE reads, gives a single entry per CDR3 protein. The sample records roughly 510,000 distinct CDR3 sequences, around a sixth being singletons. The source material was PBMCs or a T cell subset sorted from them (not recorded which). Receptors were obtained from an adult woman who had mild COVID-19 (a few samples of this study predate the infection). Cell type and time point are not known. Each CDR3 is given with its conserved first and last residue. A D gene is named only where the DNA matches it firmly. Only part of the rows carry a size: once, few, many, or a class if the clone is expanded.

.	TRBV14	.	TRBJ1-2	TGTGCCAGCAGCCCCTCGGGGGGGTTCTTTGGCTACACCTTC	CASSPSGGFFGYTF
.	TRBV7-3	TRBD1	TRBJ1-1	TGTGCCAGCAGCCCTGGGACAGGGACGGGGACTGAAGCTTTCTTT	CASSPGTGTGTEAFF
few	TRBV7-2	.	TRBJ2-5	TGTGCCAGCAGCTTTCCCTCCGGGACGCGACAAGAGACCCAGTACTTC	CASSFPSGTRQETQYF
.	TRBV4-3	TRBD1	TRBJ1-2	TGCGCCAGCAGCCAAGATCTTATGCAGGGGGGCTATGGCTACACCTTC	CASSQDLMQGGYGYTF
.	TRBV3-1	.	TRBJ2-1	TGTGCCAGCAGCCAATACATCCATGAGCAGTTCTTC	CASSQYIHEQFF
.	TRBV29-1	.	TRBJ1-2	TGCAGCGCCCCCCAAACCACAGGGTTCTATGGCTACACCTTC	CSAPQTTGFYGYTF
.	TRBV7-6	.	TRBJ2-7	TGTGCCAGCAGCCGACAGGAAACCTACGAGAAGTACTTC	CASSRQETYEKYF
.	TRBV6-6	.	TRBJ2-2	TGTGCCAGCAGTTACTCCCCCCAGGGGGGGAGGGGCACCGGGGAGCTGTTTTTT	CASSYSPQGGRGTGELFF
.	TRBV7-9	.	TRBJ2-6	TGTGCCAGCAGCTTATCCCCCCGCGACACACCTGGGGCCAACGTCCTGACTTTC	CASSLSPRDTPGANVLTF
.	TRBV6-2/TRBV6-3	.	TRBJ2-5	TGTGCCAGCAGTCGGAATACAGGGTTCAGGGAGACCCAGTACTTC	CASSRNTGFRETQYF
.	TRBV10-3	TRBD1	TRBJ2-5	TGTGCCTCAAACCGGGACAGGGGGGAGACCCAGTACTTC	CASNRDRGETQYF
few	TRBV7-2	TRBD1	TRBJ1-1	TGTGCCAGCAGTTCAAACAGGGGGCCGAACACTGAAGCTTTCTTT	CASSSNRGPNTEAFF
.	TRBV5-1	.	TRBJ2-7	TGCGCCAGCAGCTTGGAGGCTAGAGGTCCCTACGAGCAGTACTTC	CASSLEARGPYEQYF
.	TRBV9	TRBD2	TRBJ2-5	TGTGCCAGCAGCTCTAAGGGACTACGTCAAGAGACCCAGTACTTC	CASSSKGLRQETQYF
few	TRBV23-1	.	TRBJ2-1	TGCGCCAGCTCATCGTCAGTGGGCATGATCTCCTACAATGAGCAGTTCTTC	CASSSSVGMISYNEQFF
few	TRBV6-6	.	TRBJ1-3	TGTGCCAGCAGTTACGGACGGGCCAGCTCTGGAAACACCATATATTTT	CASSYGRASSGNTIYF
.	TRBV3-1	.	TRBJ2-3	TGTGCCAGCAGCCAAATTTCAGATACGCAGTATTTT	CASSQISDTQYF
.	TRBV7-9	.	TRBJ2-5	TGTGCCAGCAGTACCTCATCGGGTTGGGAGACCCAGTACTTC	CASSTSSGWETQYF
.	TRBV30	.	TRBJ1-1	TGTGCCTGGAGCGGACAGTGGGACACTGAAGCTTTCTTT	CAWSGQWDTEAFF
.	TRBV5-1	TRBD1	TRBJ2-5	TGCGCCAGCAGCTCTGGGGACAGCCAAGAGACCCAGTACTTC	CASSSGDSQETQYF